This entry is about one T cell receptor beta chain. Its antigen is unknown. At one of its ends the junction is not consistent with the germline gene, which may arise from a read error. This sample is part of a study of T cell repertoires in cytomegalovirus infection. Study details: It was the public TCR beta signatures that indicated both CMV infection and matching HLA type. Overall study results and limits: Using cumulative public TCR beta family frequency, the authors identified those who carried CMV together with the relevant HLA. CMV-specific TCR beta clonotypes restricted by HLA-C were the ones dominating the ex vivo response.

MiXCR was run by TCRdb on the reads, yielding one entry per CDR3 protein. The sample lists fewer than 700,000 distinct CDR3 sequences, less than 25% occurring once. Germline loops: CDR1 MGHRA, CDR2 YSYEKL. CDR3 length: 18 residues. The V gene is TRBV4-1, the J gene TRBJ2-1; 10 bases map to TRBD2. Specimen: CD8+ T cells from PBMCs. This TCR derives from a human donor in good health (CMV status not recorded). Some clones in this sample may be carry-over from other donors' samples. The CDR3 DNA is TGTGCCAGCAGCCCCCGGGGTAGCGGGGGGTCTTCCTACAATGAGCAGTTCTTC. This sequence encodes CASSPRGSGGSSYNEQFF.